What follows are 17 T cell receptor beta chains derived from one specimen sequenced in a study of T cells expressing NK-cell markers. TCRdb reprocessed the 5' RACE reads and keeps a single row for each CDR3 protein, giving no DNA. The listing contains 150,000 to 160,000 distinct CDR3 sequences. What was sequenced was blood T cells: a sorted CD56 or NKG2C T cell subset, CD4+ or CD8+ T cells, or bulk PBMC T cells (not recorded which). The receptors were sampled from a woman between 50 and 59 years old in good health.

CDR3 protein: CASSLAGTDSGANVLTF. This chain links TRBV12-3 or TRBV12-4 with TRBJ2-6; without DNA, the TCRdb call of TRBD1 cannot be checked. The CDR3 is 17 residues long.

The chain couples TRBV2 to TRBJ2-1; the TCRdb D gene call, TRBD2, has no DNA to confirm it. CDR3 length: 16 residues. Germline V gene data show CDR1 as SNHLY and CDR2 as FYNNEI. The CDR3: CASTTRLAGAWNEQFF. The full variable domain, its missing parts supplied by reference TRBV2 and TRBJ2-1, is EPEVTQTPSHQVTQMGQEVILRCVPISNHLYFYWYRQILGQKVEFLVSFYNNEISEKSEIFDDQFSVERPDGSNFTLKIRSTKLEDSAMYFCASTTRLAGAWNEQFFGPGTRLTVL.

J is TRBJ2-5 and V is TRBV2; TCRdb outputs TRBD1, but without DNA this stays unchecked. The germline CDR1 and CDR2 sequences are SNHLY and FYNNEI. CDR3 length: 13 amino acids. CDR3 protein: CASTRGEGETQYF.

The V call is TRBV27, the J call TRBJ2-1; as DNA is missing, the TRBD2 call by TCRdb cannot be tested. In germline, CDR1 is MNHEY, CDR2 SMNVEV (reference sequence). This CDR3 is 11 amino acids long. CDR3: CASGLGEGQFF.

The V gene is TRBV12-3 or TRBV12-4, the J gene TRBJ2-1. The CDR3 is 12 residues long. CDR3 sequence reads: CASSEGSDEQFF.

The V and J genes are TRBV4-1 and TRBJ2-7. Germline CDR1 reads MGHRA; CDR2 reads YSYEKL. The CDR3 is 13 amino acids. CDR3 region: CASSQRSSYEQYF.

This chain uses TRBV28 with TRBJ2-3; the TCRdb D gene call, TRBD2, has no DNA to confirm it. CDR3 length: 15 amino acids. Germline V gene data show CDR1 as MDHEN and CDR2 as SYDVKM. CDR3 loop: CASSFRDSSTDTQYF.

This chain uses TRBV7-8 with TRBJ2-1; TCRdb returns TRBD2, unconfirmable since there is no DNA. The length of the CDR3 is 15 residues. Germline V gene lookup returns CDR1 SGHVS and CDR2 FQNEAQ. CDR3 sequence reads: CASASPSGVTNEQFF.

V is TRBV27 and J is TRBJ2-7. The germline V gene encodes CDR1 MNHEY and CDR2 SMNVEV (reference sequence). This CDR3 is 13 amino acids long. CDR3 protein: CATTSASSYEQYF.

CDR3 sequence: CASNQGEMNTEAFF. The V call is TRBV5-1, the J call TRBJ1-1; as DNA is missing, the TRBD1 call by TCRdb cannot be tested. The germline CDR1 and CDR2 sequences are SGHRS and YFSETQ. The CDR3 has 14 residues.

The chain recombines TRBV4-1 with TRBJ2-1; as DNA is missing, the TRBD1 call by TCRdb cannot be tested. The CDR3 runs to 14 residues. CDR1 MGHRA and CDR2 YSYEKL come from the germline V gene. Here the CDR3 reads CASRLPGTTNEQFF.

This chain links TRBV7-9 with TRBJ2-7. There are 13 residues in the CDR3. CDR1 and CDR2 from the germline V gene are SEHNR and FQNEAQ (reference sequence). CDR3 in amino acids: CASSLETSYEQYF.

The chain carries TRBV12-3 or TRBV12-4 and TRBJ2-5; TCRdb names TRBD2, which stays unverified in the absence of DNA. CDR3 length equals 14 residues. The CDR3 reads CASRLGPWGETQYF.

The chain carries TRBV7-8 and TRBJ2-1; TCRdb's D call, TRBD1, is unchecked because there is no DNA. The CDR3 contains 15 residues. In germline, CDR1 is SGHVS, CDR2 FQNEAQ. The CDR3 here is CASSPGTGPNNEQFF.

The chain combines TRBV6-5 with TRBJ2-5; the TRBD2 assignment by TCRdb is unverifiable without DNA. The germline V gene encodes CDR1 MNHEY and CDR2 SVGAGI. CDR3 length: 15 residues. CDR3: CASSFGLAGGETQYF.

This sequence joins TRBV7-9 and TRBJ2-7. CDR3 length equals 13 residues. CDR1 and CDR2 from the germline V gene are SEHNR and FQNEAQ (reference sequence). CDR3 sequence: CASRSSGSDEQYF.

The CDR3 reads CASSLTSGSHEQYF. This chain uses TRBV27 with TRBJ2-7; the TCRdb call, TRBD2, lacks DNA for checking. The germline V gene encodes CDR1 MNHEY and CDR2 SMNVEV (reference sequence). This CDR3 is 14 amino acids long.